This entry lists 18 T cell receptor beta chains sequenced from one sample in a study of blood T cells in healthy people across ages. Sample-barcoded 5' priming and a J-beta primer mix drove a second PCR of about 6 to 11 cycles. TCRdb itself ran the 5' RACE reads through MiXCR, one entry per CDR3 protein. The repertoire holds some 1.1 million distinct CDR3 sequences, with less than 45% as singletons. The sequencing input was blood. The receptors here all came from a man aged 18 to 29 in good health.

In its sample, this clonotype was seen a few times. The chain employs TRBV9 and TRBJ2-2; 9 nucleotides match TRBD2. Germline V gives CDR1 SGDLS, CDR2 YYNGEE. V gave up 4 bases and J gave up 1 base; unmatched junction bases: 5. CDR3 length equals 16 residues. In nucleotides, the CDR3 is TGTGCCAGCAGCCCGCGGACTAGCGAGAACACCGGGGAGCTGTTTTTT. It codes for CASSPRTSENTGELFF. The full variable domain, in which reference TRBV9 and TRBJ2-2 provide the parts outside the CDR3, is DSGVTQTPKHLITATGQRVTLRCSPRSGDLSVYWYQQSLDQGLQFLIQYYNGEERAKGNILERFSAQQFPDLHSELNLSSLELGDSALYFCASSPRTSENTGELFFGEGSRLTVL.

This clonotype was observed a few times. The V and J genes are TRBV29-1 and TRBJ1-1; D possibly corresponds to TRBD1 (5 bases). The CDR3 loop spans 14 amino acids. Germline lookup yields CDR1 SQVTM and CDR2 ANQGSEA. Trimming cost V 4 bases and J 0 bases, with 12 bases left between them. The CDR3 region has the DNA TGCAGCGTTGGGGGGACCCTGATGAACACTGAAGCTTTCTTT. It is translated as CSVGGTLMNTEAFF.

To note about this clonotype: A clone one base away is much larger, so this may be a read error. J is TRBJ2-7 and V is TRBV10-3, with TRBD1 matching 11 bases. Looked up from germline, CDR1 is ENHRY and CDR2 is SYGVKD. This CDR3 spans 13 amino acids. CDR3 nucleotides: TGTACCGTGCTTGGACAGGGGGCGGGAGAGCAGTACTTC. Translation: CTVLGQGAGEQYF.

The chain combines TRBV4-2 with TRBJ2-3, with TRBD2 matching 7 bases. Germline loops: CDR1 LGHNA, CDR2 YNFKEQ. After removal of 6 bases from V and 7 bases from J, the junction contained 16 bases not matched to a gene. The CDR3 consists of 16 residues. CDR3 loop: CASRPAGLAVANTQYF. The DNA of the CDR3 is TGTGCCAGCAGACCAGCGGGGCTAGCCGTCGCGAATACGCAGTATTTT.

The chain is built from TRBV20-1 and TRBJ2-7; 9 nucleotides align to TRBD2. The length of the CDR3 is 18 residues. Germline CDR1 DFQATT, CDR2 SNEGSKA (reference sequence). The ends lost 2 bases at V and 3 bases at J; junction bases unmatched: 17. DNA of the CDR3: TGCAGTGCTAGAACCTTCACGGGACTAGCAGGGCCTCGCTACGAGCAGTACTTC. Amino acid sequence: CSARTFTGLAGPRYEQYF.

CDR3 nucleotides: TGTGCCAGCAGGGAGGGACAGGGGAATTTGGAGACCCAGTACTTC. It is translated as CASREGQGNLETQYF. The chain has TRBV28 and TRBJ2-5, with TRBD1 matching over 10 bases. The germline V gene has CDR1 MDHEN and CDR2 SYDVKM. Trimming cost V 6 bases and J 5 bases; bases outside gene matches: 9. The CDR3 runs 15 residues.

This clonotype appeared a few times. This chain links TRBV7-2 with TRBJ2-7; D call uncertain. Deletions cut 1 base from V and 3 bases from J, with 13 bases between. CDR3 length: 15 amino acids. The V gene's germline CDR1 is SGHTA and CDR2 FQGNSA. CDR3 bases: TGTGCCAGCAGCTTAGTTTACACCACTCACTACGAGCAGTACTTC. The encoded protein is CASSLVYTTHYEQYF. Together with reference TRBV7-2 and TRBJ2-7, the CDR3 gives the full variable domain: GAGVSQSPSNKVTEKGKDVELRCDPISGHTALYWYRQSLGQGLEFLIYFQGNSAPDKSGLPSDRFSAERTGGSVSTLTIQRTQQEDSAVYLCASSLVYTTHYEQYFGPGTRLTVT.

This clonotype was found a few times. V gene TRBV14 combines with J gene TRBJ1-2; TRBD1 matches 7 bases. Losses at the gene ends were 4 bases for V and 8 bases for J; bases not matched to a gene: 10. The CDR3 loop spans 14 amino acids. CDR1 is SGHDN and CDR2 is FVKESK in the germline V gene. CDR3 sequence (DNA): TGTGCCAGCAGCCCTCGACAGGGAACTATCGGCTACACCTTC. Protein product: CASSPRQGTIGYTF.

A word on this clonotype: One junction end does not reproduce the germline sequence, and a read error may be involved. The chain uses TRBV12-3 or TRBV12-4 and TRBJ2-2; D is undetermined. There are 16 residues in the CDR3. The CDR3 loop is CASSVKYNLNAGELFF. The CDR3 DNA follows: TGTGCCAGCAGCGTGAAATATAATCTGAACGCCGGGGAGCTGTTTTTT.

The J gene is TRBJ1-2, the V gene TRBV12-3 or TRBV12-4; 8 positions agree with TRBD1. With 2 bases clipped from V and 4 bases from J, the junction kept 12 bases outside the gene matches. The CDR3 covers 17 residues. CDR3 protein: CASSLSADREGPYGYTF. As DNA, the CDR3 is TGTGCCAGCAGTTTATCGGCGGACAGGGAGGGGCCCTATGGCTACACCTTC.

V usage is TRBV6-6 and J usage is TRBJ1-5; D remains ambiguous. Trimming removed 5 bases at V and 5 bases at J, with 16 bases between. This CDR3 comprises 15 residues. CDR1 is MNHNY, CDR2 SVGAGI, per germline (reference sequence). The CDR3 protein is CASSPRFEYDQPQHF. In DNA, the CDR3 is TGTGCCAGCAGTCCCCGGTTCGAGTACGATCAGCCCCAGCATTTT.

On this clonotype: A read error may account for a junction end that differs from germline. The rearrangement uses TRBV29-1 and TRBJ1-2; D not resolved. The CDR3 is 12 amino acids. CDR1 is SQVTM, CDR2 ANQGSEA, per germline. The CDR3 spells CSVKSDGYGHTF. The CDR3 bases are TGCAGCGTTAAAAGCGACGGCTATGGCCACACCTTC.

This clonotype was counted between two and nine times. J is TRBJ1-6 and V is TRBV5-1, with TRBD1 matching 9 bases. The germline V gene has CDR1 SGHRS and CDR2 YFSETQ. The J segment lost 9 bases and the V segment lost 0 bases, leaving 7 bases of the junction unmatched. The CDR3 sequence is 16 residues long. CDR3 nucleotides: TGCGCCAGCAGCTTGGATTGGACAGGGGAGGTTTCACCCCTCCACTTT. Its protein product is CASSLDWTGEVSPLHF. The full variable domain, its missing parts supplied by reference TRBV5-1 and TRBJ1-6, is KAGVTQTPRYLIKTRGQQVTLSCSPISGHRSVSWYQQTPGQGLQFLFEYFSETQRNKGNFPGRFSGRQFSNSRSEMNVSTLELGDSALYLCASSLDWTGEVSPLHFGNGTRLTVT.

This clonotype was seen repeatedly, ten times or more. Here the CDR3 DNA reads TGCAGTGCTAGAGATGCGGGGGCGGATACGCAGTATTTT. This translates into CSARDAGADTQYF. The V gene is TRBV20-1, the J gene TRBJ2-3, with a tentative D call TRBD2 (7 bases). CDR3 length equals 13 residues. Germline values: CDR1 DFQATT, CDR2 SNEGSKA (reference sequence). V lost 0 bases, J lost 6 bases, and 10 bases lay in between.

This clonotype was seen only once. At one end the junction does not follow the germline gene, possibly because of a read error. The chain has TRBV7-9 and TRBJ1-1, with 7 bases matching TRBD1. This CDR3 comprises 13 residues. The germline V gene has CDR1 SEHNR and CDR2 FQNEAQ (reference sequence). The DNA of the CDR3 is TGTACCAGCAGCCGACAGGGAAACACTGAAGCTTTCTTT. This sequence encodes CTSSRQGNTEAFF. Drawing the rest from reference TRBV7-9 and TRBJ1-1, the complete variable domain is DTGVSQNPRHKITKRGQNVTFRCDPISEHNRLYWYRQTLGQGPEFLTYFQNEAQLEKSRLLSDRFSAERPKGSFSTLEIQRTEQGDSAMYLCTSSRQGNTEAFFGQGTRLTVV.

The chain combines TRBV7-8 with TRBJ2-2; no definite D call. V shed 5 bases and J shed 0 bases, with 10 bases lying between them. The CDR3 is made up of 15 amino acids. Per germline, CDR1 SGHVS and CDR2 FQNEAQ. The CDR3 spells CASSLYFANTGELFF. As DNA, the CDR3 is TGTGCCAGCAGCCTATATTTCGCGAACACCGGGGAGCTGTTTTTT.

The chain employs TRBV6-6 and TRBJ2-1, with 11 bases aligning to TRBD1. V lost 4 bases and J lost 9; bases outside the gene matches: 5. Looked up from germline, CDR1 is MNHNY and CDR2 is SVGAGI (reference sequence). CDR3 length equals 14 residues. The CDR3, as DNA: TGTGCCAGCAGTTCACCGGGACAGGGGGTTGAGCAGTTCTTC. Residues: CASSSPGQGVEQFF.

This clonotype has only a few counts. The CDR3 sequence is CASSETRLVSSYNEQYF. DNA of the CDR3: TGCGCCAGCAGTGAGACTAGACTAGTTAGCTCCTACAATGAGCAGTACTTC. The V and J genes are TRBV10-2 and TRBJ2-1, with D tentatively TRBD2 (6 bases). Judging by the DNA end, TRBJ2-7 fits better; the J call may be wrong. The length of the CDR3 is 17 residues. The germline CDR1 and CDR2 sequences are WSHSY and SAAADI.